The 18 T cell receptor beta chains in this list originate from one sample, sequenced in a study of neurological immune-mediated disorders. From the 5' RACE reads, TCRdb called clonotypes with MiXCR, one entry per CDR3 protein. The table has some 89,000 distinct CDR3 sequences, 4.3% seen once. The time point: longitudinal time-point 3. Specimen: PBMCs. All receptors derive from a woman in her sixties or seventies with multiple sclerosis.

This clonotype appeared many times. The CDR3 here is CASSFPRGASGTQYF. The CDR3 DNA sequence: TGTGCCAGCAGCTTCCCCCGGGGCGCGTCGGGTACGCAGTATTTT. This chain connects TRBV7-9 to TRBJ2-3; D is possibly TRBD1 or TRBD2 (5 bases each). V lost 3 bases to trimming and J lost 8 bases, with 18 bases between them. Germline CDR1 reads SEHNR; CDR2 reads FQNEAQ (reference sequence). CDR3 length: 15 amino acids. The full variable domain, its missing parts supplied by reference TRBV7-9 and TRBJ2-3, is DTGVSQNPRHKITKRGQNVTFRCDPISEHNRLYWYRQTLGQGPEFLTYFQNEAQLEKSRLLSDRFSAERPKGSFSTLEIQRTEQGDSAMYLCASSFPRGASGTQYFGPGTRLTVL.

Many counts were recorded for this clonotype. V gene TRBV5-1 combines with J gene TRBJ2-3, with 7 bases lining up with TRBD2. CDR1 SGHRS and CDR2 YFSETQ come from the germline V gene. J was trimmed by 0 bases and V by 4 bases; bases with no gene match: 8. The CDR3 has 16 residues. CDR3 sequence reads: CASSQAPSGSTDTQYF. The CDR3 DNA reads TGCGCCAGCAGCCAGGCCCCTAGCGGAAGCACAGATACGCAGTATTTT. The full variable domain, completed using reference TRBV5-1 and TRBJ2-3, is KAGVTQTPRYLIKTRGQQVTLSCSPISGHRSVSWYQQTPGQGLQFLFEYFSETQRNKGNFPGRFSGRQFSNSRSEMNVSTLELGDSALYLCASSQAPSGSTDTQYFGPGTRLTVL.

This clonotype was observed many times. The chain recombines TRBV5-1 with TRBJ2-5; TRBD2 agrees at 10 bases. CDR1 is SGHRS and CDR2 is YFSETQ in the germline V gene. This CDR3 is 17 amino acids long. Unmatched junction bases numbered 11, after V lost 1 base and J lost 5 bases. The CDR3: CASSLPTTGTSDETQYF. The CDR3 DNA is TGCGCCAGCAGCTTGCCGACGACCGGGACTAGCGATGAGACCCAGTACTTC.

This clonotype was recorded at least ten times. CDR3 protein: CSARVRSLIANYGYTF. Here the CDR3 DNA reads TGCAGTGCTAGGGTCAGGTCCTTAATAGCTAACTATGGCTACACCTTC. V is TRBV20-1 and J is TRBJ1-2; D is undetermined. V was shortened by 3 bases and J by 0 bases, with 17 bases between the two germline ends. Germline CDR1 DFQATT, CDR2 SNEGSKA (reference sequence). This CDR3 has 16 amino acids.

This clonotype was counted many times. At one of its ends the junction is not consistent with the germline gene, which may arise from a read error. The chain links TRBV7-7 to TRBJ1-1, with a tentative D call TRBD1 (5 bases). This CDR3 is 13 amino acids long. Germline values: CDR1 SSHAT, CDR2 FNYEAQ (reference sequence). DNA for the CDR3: TGTGCTAGCAGCTCGCAGGGCTACACTGAAGCTTTCTTT. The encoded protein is CASSSQGYTEAFF. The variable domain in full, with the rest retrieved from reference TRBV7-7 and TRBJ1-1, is GAGVSQSPRYKVTKRGQDVTLRCDPISSHATLYWYQQALGQGPEFLTYFNYEAQPDKSGLPSDRFSAERPEGSISTLTIQRTEQRDSAMYRCASSSQGYTEAFFGQGTRLTVV.

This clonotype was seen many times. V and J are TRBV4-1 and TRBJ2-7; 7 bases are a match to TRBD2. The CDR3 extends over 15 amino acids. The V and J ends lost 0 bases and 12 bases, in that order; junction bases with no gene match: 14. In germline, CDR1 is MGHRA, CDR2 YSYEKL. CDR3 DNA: TGCGCCAGCAGCCAAGATATCGAGCGGGGACGGTTCTCGTACTTC. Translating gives CASSQDIERGRFSYF.

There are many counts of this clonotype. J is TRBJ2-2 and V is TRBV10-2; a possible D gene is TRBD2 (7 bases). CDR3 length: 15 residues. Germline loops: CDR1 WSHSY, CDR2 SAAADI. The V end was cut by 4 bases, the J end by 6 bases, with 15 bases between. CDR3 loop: CASSVAGAGAGELFF. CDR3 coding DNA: TGCGCCAGCAGTGTCGCGGGGGCGGGGGCCGGGGAGCTGTTTTTT.

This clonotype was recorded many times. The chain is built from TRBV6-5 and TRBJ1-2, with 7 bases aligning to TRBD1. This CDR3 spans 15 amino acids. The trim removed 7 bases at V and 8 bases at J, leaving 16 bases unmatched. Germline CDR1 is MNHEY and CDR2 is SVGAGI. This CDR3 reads CASIRTGASGGGYTF. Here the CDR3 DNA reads TGTGCCAGCATCCGGACAGGCGCCTCGGGAGGCGGCTACACCTTC.

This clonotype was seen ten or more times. CDR3 nucleotides: TGTGCCAGCAGCCAGGACAGGGTTTATGGCTACACCTTC. Its translation: CASSQDRVYGYTF. The V call is TRBV3-1, the J call TRBJ1-2; 8 bases match TRBD1. This CDR3 has 13 amino acids. The V gene's germline CDR1 is LGHDT and CDR2 YNNKEL (reference sequence). V shed 3 bases and J 5 bases; nucleotides not matched to a gene: 2.

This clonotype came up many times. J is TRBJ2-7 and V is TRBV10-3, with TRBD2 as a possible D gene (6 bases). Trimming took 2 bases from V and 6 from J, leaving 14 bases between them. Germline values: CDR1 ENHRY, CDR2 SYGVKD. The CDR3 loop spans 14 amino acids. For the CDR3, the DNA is TGTGCCATCAGTGAGGGGCGGGGTTCAGTCGAGCAGTACTTC. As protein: CAISEGRGSVEQYF.

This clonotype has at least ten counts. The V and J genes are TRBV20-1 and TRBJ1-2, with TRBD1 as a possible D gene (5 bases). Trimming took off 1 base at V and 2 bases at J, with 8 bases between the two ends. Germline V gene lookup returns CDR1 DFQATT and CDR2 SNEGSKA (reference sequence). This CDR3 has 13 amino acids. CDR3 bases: TGCAGTGCTAGAGGGGGCAGGAACTATGGCTACACCTTC. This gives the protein CSARGGRNYGYTF.

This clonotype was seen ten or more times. CDR3 sequence: CSVEKTSVGEQFF. The CDR3 bases are TGCAGCGTTGAGAAGACTAGCGTGGGTGAGCAGTTCTTC. The J gene is TRBJ2-1, the V gene TRBV29-1; 8 bases agree with TRBD2. The trim removed 3 bases at V and 9 bases at J, leaving 7 bases unmatched. From germline, CDR1 is SQVTM and CDR2 ANQGSEA. The CDR3 extends over 13 amino acids.

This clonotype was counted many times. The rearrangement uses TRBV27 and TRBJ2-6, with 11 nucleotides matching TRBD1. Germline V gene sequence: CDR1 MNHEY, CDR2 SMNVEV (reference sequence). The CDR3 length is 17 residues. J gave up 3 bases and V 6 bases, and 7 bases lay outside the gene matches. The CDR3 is CASSSGTGGHGANVLTF. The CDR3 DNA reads TGTGCCAGCAGCTCCGGGACAGGGGGTCATGGGGCCAACGTCCTGACTTTC.

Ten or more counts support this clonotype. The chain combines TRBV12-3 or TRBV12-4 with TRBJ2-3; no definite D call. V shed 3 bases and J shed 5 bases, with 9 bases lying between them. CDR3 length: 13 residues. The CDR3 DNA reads TGTGCCAGCAGTTTGGACCGTATAGATACGCAGTATTTT. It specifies CASSLDRIDTQYF.

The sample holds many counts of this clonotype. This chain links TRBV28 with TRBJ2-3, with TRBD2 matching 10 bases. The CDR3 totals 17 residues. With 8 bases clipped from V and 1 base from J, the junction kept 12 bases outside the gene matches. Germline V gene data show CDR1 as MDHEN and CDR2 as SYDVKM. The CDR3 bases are TGTGCCAGCGGGGCGCAGCGGGGGGGCCTCGGCACAGATACGCAGTATTTT. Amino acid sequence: CASGAQRGGLGTDTQYF.

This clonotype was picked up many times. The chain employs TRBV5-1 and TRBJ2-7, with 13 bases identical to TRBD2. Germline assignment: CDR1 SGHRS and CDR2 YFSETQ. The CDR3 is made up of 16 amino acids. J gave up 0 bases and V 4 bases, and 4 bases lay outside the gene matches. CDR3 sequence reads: CASSRLAGGSSYEQYF. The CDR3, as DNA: TGCGCCAGCAGCCGACTAGCGGGGGGCTCCTCCTACGAGCAGTACTTC.

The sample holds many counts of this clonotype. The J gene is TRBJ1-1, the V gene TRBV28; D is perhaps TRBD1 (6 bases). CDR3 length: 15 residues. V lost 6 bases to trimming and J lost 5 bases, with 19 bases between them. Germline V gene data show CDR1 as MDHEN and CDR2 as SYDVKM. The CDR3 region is CASSPSDRRGTEAFF. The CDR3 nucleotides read TGTGCCAGCAGCCCGTCCGACAGGCGGGGGACTGAAGCTTTCTTT.

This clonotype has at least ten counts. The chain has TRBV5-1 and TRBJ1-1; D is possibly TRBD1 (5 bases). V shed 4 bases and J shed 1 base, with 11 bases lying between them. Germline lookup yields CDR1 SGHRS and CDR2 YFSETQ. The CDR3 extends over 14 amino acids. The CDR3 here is CASSVQTANTEAFF. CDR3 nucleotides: TGCGCCAGCAGCGTCCAGACAGCGAACACTGAAGCTTTCTTT.